Sequencing of this TCR beta chain was carried out in a study of T cells expressing NK-cell markers (dated by TCRdb to the early 2020s). The study in broad terms: TCR beta-chain repertoires were profiled in sorted CD3+CD56+NKG2C+, CD3+CD56+NKG2C- and CD3+CD56-NKG2C+ T-cell subsets from several donors. Among the eight sequenced donors, only one was HCMV-seronegative, while the other seven were HCMV-seropositive. The study sequenced eight donors, all healthy volunteers chosen at random: three men and five women. Sequencing of the libraries produced 2 x 150 bp reads on Illumina HiSeq 2000/2500, MiSeq or NextSeq. Summary of the overall study and its limitations: Whether the expanded NKG2C-expressing T cell clones were specific for HCMV antigens was left unclear. Those dominant clonotypes were again the most abundant among CD3+CD56-NKG2C+ cells in a few donors, at 28.3-60.1%. In roughly six donors, the dominant CD3+CD56+NKG2C+ clonotypes ranked among the top 10 CD8+ clonotypes, making up roughly 1.0-7.0% of CD8+ T cells.

HCMV serostatus was determined by detecting HCMV-specific IgG in serum with a commercial ELISA kit. Peripheral blood mononuclear cells were isolated from blood by Ficoll density gradient centrifugation. The CDR3 contains 16 residues, cysteine and phenylalanine counted. No DNA is listed. Based on the germline V gene, the CDR1 and CDR2 sequences are SNHLY and FYNNEI. Instrument used: Illumina HiSeq 2000. TCR beta cDNA libraries were prepared using 5'RACE template switching, which introduced a universal primer site and unique molecular identifiers. cDNA synthesis was primed from the TCR beta constant segment, followed by two successive PCR amplification steps. The published analysis was carried out like this. MIGEC handled demultiplexing of the reads and grouping by UMI, while MiTCR was used to assemble and quantify clonotypes. To exclude erroneous sequences, only TCR cDNA sequences supported by at least two reads were retained. The tcR package was used for downstream repertoire analysis, and clonotypes were matched between fractions using CDR3 nucleotide sequence together with V segment. Antigen specificity was annotated against VDJdb with VDJmatch, allowing one amino acid substitution in CDR3. Once TCRdb had reprocessed the reads, it stored one entry per CDR3 protein sequence and supplied no DNA. These V and J calls rely on TCRdb rather than the paper's analysis. The sample table on file contains approximately 170,000 distinct CDR3 sequences. 20% of the sample is taken by the ten largest.

Turning to this clonotype: No antigen is known for it.

This chain is built from TRBV2 and TRBJ2-7; TCRdb designates TRBD1, a call that cannot be tested without DNA. The sample comprised blood T cells: a sorted CD56 or NKG2C T cell subset, CD4+ or CD8+ T cells, or bulk PBMC T cells (not recorded which). The sequence derives from a man between 18 and 69 years old in good health. The CDR3 corresponds to CASRLQGGGPSYEQYF. Supplemented by the reference TRBV2 and TRBJ2-7 proteins around the CDR3, the complete variable domain is EPEVTQTPSHQVTQMGQEVILRCVPISNHLYFYWYRQILGQKVEFLVSFYNNEISEKSEIFDDQFSVERPDGSNFTLKIRSTKLEDSAMYFCASRLQGGGPSYEQYFGPGTRLTVT.